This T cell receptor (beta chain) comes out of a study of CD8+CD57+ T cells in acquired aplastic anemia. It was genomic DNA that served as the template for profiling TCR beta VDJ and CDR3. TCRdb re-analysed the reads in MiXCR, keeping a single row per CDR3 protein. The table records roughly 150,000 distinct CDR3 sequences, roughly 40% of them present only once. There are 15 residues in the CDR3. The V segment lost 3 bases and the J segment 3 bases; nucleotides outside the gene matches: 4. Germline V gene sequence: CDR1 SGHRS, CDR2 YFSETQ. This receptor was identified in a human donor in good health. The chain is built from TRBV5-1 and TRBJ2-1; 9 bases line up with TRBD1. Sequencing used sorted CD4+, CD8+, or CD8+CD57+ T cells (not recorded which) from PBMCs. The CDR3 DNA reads TGCGCCAGCAGCTGGGGACAGGGTGGCTACAATGAGCAGTTCTTC. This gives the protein CASSWGQGGYNEQFF.